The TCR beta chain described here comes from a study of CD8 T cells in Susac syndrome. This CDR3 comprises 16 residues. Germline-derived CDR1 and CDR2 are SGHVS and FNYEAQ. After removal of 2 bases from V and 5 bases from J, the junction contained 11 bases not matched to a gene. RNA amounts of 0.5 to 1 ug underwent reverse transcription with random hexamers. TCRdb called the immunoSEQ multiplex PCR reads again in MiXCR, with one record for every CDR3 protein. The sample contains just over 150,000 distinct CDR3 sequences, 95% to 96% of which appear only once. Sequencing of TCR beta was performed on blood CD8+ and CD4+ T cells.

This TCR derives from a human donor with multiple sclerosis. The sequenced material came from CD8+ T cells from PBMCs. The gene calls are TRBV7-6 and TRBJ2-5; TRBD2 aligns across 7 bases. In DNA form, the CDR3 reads TGTGCCAGCAGCTTACCCCTAGGACTAGAGGAGGAGACCCAGTACTTC. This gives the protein CASSLPLGLEEETQYF.